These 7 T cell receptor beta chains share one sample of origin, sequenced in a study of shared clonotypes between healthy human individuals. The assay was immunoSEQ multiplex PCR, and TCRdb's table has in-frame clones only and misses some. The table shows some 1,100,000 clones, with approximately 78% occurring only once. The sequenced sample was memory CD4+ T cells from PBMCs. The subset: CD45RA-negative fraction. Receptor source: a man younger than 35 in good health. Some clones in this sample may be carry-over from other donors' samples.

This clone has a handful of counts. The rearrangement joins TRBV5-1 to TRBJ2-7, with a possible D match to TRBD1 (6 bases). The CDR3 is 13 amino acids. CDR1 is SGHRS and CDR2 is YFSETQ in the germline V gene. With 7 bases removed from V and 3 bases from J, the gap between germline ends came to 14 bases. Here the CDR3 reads CASSQGRDYEQYF. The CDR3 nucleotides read TGCGCCAGCTCTCAGGGGAGAGACTACGAGCAGTACTTC.

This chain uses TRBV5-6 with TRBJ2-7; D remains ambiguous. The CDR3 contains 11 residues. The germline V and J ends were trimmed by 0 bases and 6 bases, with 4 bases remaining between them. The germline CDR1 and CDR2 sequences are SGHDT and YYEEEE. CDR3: CASSLEVEQYF. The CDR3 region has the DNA TGTGCCAGCAGCTTGGAAGTCGAGCAGTACTTC.

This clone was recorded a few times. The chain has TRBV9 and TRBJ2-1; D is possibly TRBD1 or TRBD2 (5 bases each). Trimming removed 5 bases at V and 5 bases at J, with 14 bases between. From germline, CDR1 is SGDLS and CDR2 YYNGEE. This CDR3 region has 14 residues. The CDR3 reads CASSWGTVDNEQFF. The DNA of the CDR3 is TGTGCCAGCAGTTGGGGGACGGTTGACAATGAGCAGTTCTTC.

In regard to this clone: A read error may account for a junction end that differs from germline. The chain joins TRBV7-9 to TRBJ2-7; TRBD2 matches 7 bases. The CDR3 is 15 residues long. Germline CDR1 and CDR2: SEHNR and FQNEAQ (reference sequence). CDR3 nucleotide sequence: TGTGCCAGCACCTTAGACCGGGACTACAAATACGAGCAGTACTTC. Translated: CASTLDRDYKYEQYF.

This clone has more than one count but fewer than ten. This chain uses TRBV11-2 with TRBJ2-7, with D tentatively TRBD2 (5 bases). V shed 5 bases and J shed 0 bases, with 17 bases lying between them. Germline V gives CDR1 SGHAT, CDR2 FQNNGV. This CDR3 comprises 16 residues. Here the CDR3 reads CASSAHRTGSSYEQYF. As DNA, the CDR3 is TGTGCCAGCAGCGCCCATCGGACGGGAAGCTCCTACGAGCAGTACTTC.

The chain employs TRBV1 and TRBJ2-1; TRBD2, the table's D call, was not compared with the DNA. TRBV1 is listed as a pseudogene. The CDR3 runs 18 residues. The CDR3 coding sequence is TGCACCAGCAGCCAAGATCCGGGACTAGCGGTTCTCTACAATGAGCAGTTCTTC. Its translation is CTSSQDPGLAVLYNEQFF.

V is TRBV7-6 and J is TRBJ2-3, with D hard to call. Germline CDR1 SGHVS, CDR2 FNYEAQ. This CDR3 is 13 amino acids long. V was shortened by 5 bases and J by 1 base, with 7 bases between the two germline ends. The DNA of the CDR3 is TGTGCCAGCAGCCCGACTCGCACAGATACGCAGTATTTT. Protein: CASSPTRTDTQYF.